The 8 T cell receptor beta chains given below trace back to one sample, sequenced in a study of blood T cell repertoires in COVID-19. Assay used: immunoSEQ multiplex PCR; TCRdb lists only in-frame clones, some missing. The repertoire holds approximately 100,000 clones, with 70% to 80% as singletons. Sequencing was performed on peripheral blood. These receptors were taken from a man between 65 and 85 years old with acute or convalescent COVID-19.

The chain recombines TRBV24-1 with TRBJ1-2; 9 nucleotides match TRBD1. This CDR3 has 16 amino acids. After removal of 9 bases from V and 3 bases from J, the junction contained 13 bases not matched to a gene. CDR1 is KGHDR and CDR2 is SFDVKD in the germline V gene. This chain's CDR3 is CATGYRGRFHYYGYTF. Here the CDR3 DNA reads TGTGCCACCGGCTACAGGGGGCGCTTCCATTACTATGGCTACACCTTC.

This rearrangement joins TRBV28 to TRBJ2-5, with 7 bases that match TRBD1. V shed 6 bases, J shed 2 bases, and the junction held 3 bases outside the gene matches. CDR3 size: 13 residues. CDR1 MDHEN and CDR2 SYDVKM come from the germline V gene. The CDR3 coding sequence is TGTGCCAGCAGGTTACAGGGGCAAGAGACCCAGTACTTC. Protein product: CASRLQGQETQYF.

V gene TRBV28 combines with J gene TRBJ1-4; no firm D call. V lost 5 bases and J lost 8, with 15 bases in between. The germline V gene has CDR1 MDHEN and CDR2 SYDVKM. This CDR3 is built from 14 residues. The CDR3 DNA reads as TGTGCCAGCAGTGGGTCCCCCGGAGTGGAAAAACTGTTTTTT. The encoded protein is CASSGSPGVEKLFF.

The rearrangement links TRBV28 to TRBJ2-3; 7 bases agree with TRBD2. V trimming: 5 bases; J trimming: 4 bases; junction bases outside the gene matches: 6. CDR3 size: 14 residues. CDR1 is MDHEN and CDR2 is SYDVKM in the germline V gene. The DNA for the CDR3 is TGTGCCAGCAGTCCGTCGGGAGGCCCAGATACGCAGTATTTT. Translated, it gives CASSPSGGPDTQYF.

V and J are TRBV7-8 and TRBJ2-2, with TRBD2 matching 9 bases. With 3 bases clipped from V and 6 bases from J, the junction kept 8 bases outside the gene matches. CDR1 and CDR2 from the germline V gene are SGHVS and FQNEAQ. This CDR3 comprises 16 residues. In DNA form, the CDR3 reads TGTGCCAGCAGCTTGTTAGCGGGAGAAGTCGCCGGGGAGCTGTTTTTT. Protein product: CASSLLAGEVAGELFF.

The chain is built from TRBV28 and TRBJ2-6; no clear D gene. Per the germline V gene, CDR1 is MDHEN and CDR2 is SYDVKM. Trimming took 8 bases from V and 0 from J, leaving 5 bases between them. The CDR3 sequence is 13 residues long. CDR3 coding DNA: TGTGCCAGCCTGAGCTCTGGGGCCAACGTCCTGACTTTC. It is translated as CASLSSGANVLTF.

The chain links TRBV5-1 to TRBJ1-1, with TRBD1 matching over 7 bases. From germline, CDR1 is SGHRS and CDR2 YFSETQ. V gave up 3 bases and J gave up 1 base; unmatched junction bases: 6. The CDR3 loop spans 15 amino acids. The CDR3 loop reads CASSSEGTANTEAFF. CDR3 coding DNA: TGCGCCAGCAGCTCGGAGGGGACAGCGAACACTGAAGCTTTCTTT. Combining the CDR3 with reference TRBV5-1 and TRBJ1-1 gives the whole variable domain KAGVTQTPRYLIKTRGQQVTLSCSPISGHRSVSWYQQTPGQGLQFLFEYFSETQRNKGNFPGRFSGRQFSNSRSEMNVSTLELGDSALYLCASSSEGTANTEAFFGQGTRLTVV.

The gene calls are TRBV5-1 and TRBJ1-2, with 7 nucleotides matching TRBD1. Looked up from germline, CDR1 is SGHRS and CDR2 is YFSETQ. This CDR3 contains 12 residues. The V gene end was trimmed by 2 bases and the J gene end by 6 bases; junction bases not matched to a gene: 1. The CDR3 nucleotides are TGCGCCAGCAGCTTCGGACAGGATGGCTACACCTTC. It yields the protein CASSFGQDGYTF. The full variable domain, with the rest looked up from reference TRBV5-1 and TRBJ1-2, is KAGVTQTPRYLIKTRGQQVTLSCSPISGHRSVSWYQQTPGQGLQFLFEYFSETQRNKGNFPGRFSGRQFSNSRSEMNVSTLELGDSALYLCASSFGQDGYTFGSGTRLTVV.